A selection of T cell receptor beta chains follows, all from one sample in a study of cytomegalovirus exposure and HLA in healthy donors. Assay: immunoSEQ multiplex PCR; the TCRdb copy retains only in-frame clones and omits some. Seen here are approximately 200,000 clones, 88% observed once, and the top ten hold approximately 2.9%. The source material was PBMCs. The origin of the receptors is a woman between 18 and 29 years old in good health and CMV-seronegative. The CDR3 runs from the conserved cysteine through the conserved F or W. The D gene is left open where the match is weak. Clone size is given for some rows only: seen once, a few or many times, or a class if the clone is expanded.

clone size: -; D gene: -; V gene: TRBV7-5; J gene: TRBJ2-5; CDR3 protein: CARARCSGQETQYF; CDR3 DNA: TGTGCCAGAGCCCGGTGTAGCGGCCAAGAGACCCAGTACTTC
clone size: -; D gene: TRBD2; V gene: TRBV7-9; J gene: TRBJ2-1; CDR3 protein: CASSFSGSNHNEQFF; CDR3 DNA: TGTGCCAGCAGCTTCAGCGGGAGCAACCACAATGAGCAGTTCTTC
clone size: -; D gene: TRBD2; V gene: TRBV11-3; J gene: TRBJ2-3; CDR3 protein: CASSGRGAGGGTDTQYF; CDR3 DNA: TGTGCCAGCAGCGGAAGAGGAGCGGGAGGGGGCACAGATACGCAGTATTTT
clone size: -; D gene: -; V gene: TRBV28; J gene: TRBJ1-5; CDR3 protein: CASSLRLGRANGNQPQHF; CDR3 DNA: TGTGCCAGCAGTTTACGGTTGGGGAGGGCGAACGGCAATCAGCCCCAGCATTTT
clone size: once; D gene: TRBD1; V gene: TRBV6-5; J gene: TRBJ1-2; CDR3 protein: CASRDRGEANYGYTF; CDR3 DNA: TGTGCCAGCAGGGACAGGGGGGAAGCTAACTATGGCTACACCTTC
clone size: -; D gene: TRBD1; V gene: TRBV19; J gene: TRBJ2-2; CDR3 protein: CASSPTKTGGSSGELFF; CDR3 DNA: TGTGCCAGTAGTCCGACGAAGACAGGGGGCAGTTCCGGGGAGCTGTTTTTT
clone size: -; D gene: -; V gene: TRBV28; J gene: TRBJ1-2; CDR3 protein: CASSDRVYGYTF; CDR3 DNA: TGTGCCAGCAGTGACAGAGTCTATGGCTACACCTTC
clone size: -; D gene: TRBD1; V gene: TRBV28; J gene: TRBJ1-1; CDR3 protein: CASSLPGTALLEAFF; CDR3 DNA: TGTGCCAGCAGTTTACCCGGGACAGCCCTTCTTGAAGCTTTCTTT
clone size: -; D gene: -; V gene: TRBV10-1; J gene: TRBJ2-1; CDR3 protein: CASWGCSGSYNEQFF; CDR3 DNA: TGCGCCAGCTGGGGTTGTAGCGGCTCCTACAATGAGCAGTTCTTC
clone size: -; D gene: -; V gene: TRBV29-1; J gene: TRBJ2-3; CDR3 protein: CSVETLGGQHTDTQYF; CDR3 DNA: TGCAGCGTTGAAACCCTCGGGGGACAGCACACAGATACGCAGTATTTT
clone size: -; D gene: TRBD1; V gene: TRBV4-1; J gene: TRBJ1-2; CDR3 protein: CASSQGQGANYGYTF; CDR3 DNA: TGCGCCAGCAGCCAAGGACAGGGGGCCAACTATGGCTACACCTTC
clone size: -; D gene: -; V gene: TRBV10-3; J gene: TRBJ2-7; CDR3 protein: CAISEGDLGATHEIEQYF; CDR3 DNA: TGTGCCATCAGTGAGGGCGATCTGGGCGCCACTCACGAAATCGAGCAGTACTTC
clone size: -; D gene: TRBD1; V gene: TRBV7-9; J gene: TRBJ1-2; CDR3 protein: CASSLGGGSFTNYGYTF; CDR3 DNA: TGTGCCAGCAGCTTAGGAGGGGGCTCCTTTACTAACTATGGCTACACCTTC
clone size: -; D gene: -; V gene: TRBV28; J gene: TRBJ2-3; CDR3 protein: CASSLGGIAADTQYF; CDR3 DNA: TGTGCCAGCAGTTTAGGCGGGATAGCTGCAGATACGCAGTATTTT